The present TCR beta chain was sequenced within a study of cytomegalovirus exposure and HLA in healthy donors (dated by TCRdb to between 2016 and 2019). Regarding the complete study: According to an earlier analysis of several hundred of the donors, roughly 180 million T cells yielded over 90 million unique TCR beta sequences and about 300 Gb of sequence data. The aim of the study was to test whether cataloging public T cell receptors could identify signatures of past pathogen exposure. In a later genetic analysis, genome-wide SNP genotypes for 398 of the 666 donors were used, and that subset was treated as a discovery cohort. Rather than using new phenotypic data, the later analysis identified candidate immune exposures from TCR beta sequences and from how often those sequences occurred across donors. To predict cytomegalovirus infection status, the study combined high-throughput TCR immunosequencing, statistical association of individual TCRs with disease status, and machine learning. Of the roughly 400 genotyped donors, approximately 82% fell in the genetic ancestry cluster associated with self-reported Caucasian donors. About five DR-DQ haplotypes were handled as single units for association and clustering because linkage in the cohort was strong. Class I and class II HLA loci were covered by the typing at four-digit resolution. In an earlier analysis of about 590 of the donors, high-throughput TCR beta sequencing was used to judge whether each TCR beta V gene segment behaved as functional or pseudogenic. Alongside the repertoire data, information on donor age, sex, ethnicity and CMV serostatus was compiled. Among around 400 genotyped donors of the cohort, an average of approximately 250,000 unique TCR beta nucleotide sequences were sequenced per donor, about a sixth of them non-productive. An early release covering 550 to 650 HLA-typed donors comprised approximately 290 gigabases of sequencing data and tens of millions of unique TCR sequences. Every discovery cohort repertoire had been produced on one sequencing platform. Using immunosequencing, the study profiled T cell repertoires from about 620 subjects and related those repertoires to cytomegalovirus serostatus. A separate validation cohort of roughly 120 different subjects was used in addition to the roughly 700-subject first cohort. The number of donors typed differed by locus, with about 629-640 for A, B, C, DRB1 and DQB1, 522 for DQA1, nearly 610 for DPA1, and around 430 for DPB1. To study patterns of TCR occurrence, a later analysis re-analyzed previously published TCR beta repertoires from several hundred donors and added high-resolution HLA genotyping. General findings and caveats noted by the study authors: Some IMGT-functional V segments, including TRBV6-2 and TRBV6-3, could not be distinguished by the 87-base-pair reads and were therefore excluded. The classifier was reported to diagnose cytomegalovirus status with high specificity and sensitivity in both the original cohort and the validation cohort. Most TCR sequences were observed very rarely across donors, whereas some public TCRs were present in many individuals. Because counts were too low, approximately 18 rarely observed V segments, including chromosome 9 orphons, were excluded from the earlier analysis of several hundred of the donors. In this cohort, only TCR beta chains were sequenced, and detectable features were limited by the absence of alpha or paired-chain data. A later analysis found that TCR association rates varied across HLA loci, with DRB1 alleles showing the most associated TCRs and HLA-C alleles the fewest. Strong co-occurrence of HLA alleles, especially DR and DQ, made assigning TCR associations to individual alleles difficult. For the cohort, immune exposure information was limited to CMV serostatus. According to a later genetic analysis, donors in an Asian-associated ancestry cluster had fewer N-insertions in productive TCRs than the approximately 670-donor mean. In the study, some 180 TCR beta chains were listed as associated with cytomegalovirus. Compared with equally common non-associated chains, HLA-associated TCR beta chains in a later analysis were more clonally expanded and had lower generation probabilities. Specific HLA alleles were associated with 16,951 TCR beta sequences at a false discovery rate of 0.05 in a later analysis. According to a later analysis, parvovirus B19, influenza, CMV and Epstein-Barr virus appeared linked to several top co-occurrence clusters. HLA typing was unavailable for some donors at each locus, so association tests used only the typed subset. It was suggested by the authors that the approach could potentially be generalized to other disease states and immunological phenotypes. Roughly uniform sequencing depth across donors was assumed in presence/absence analyses, although this assumption may not hold. According to a later analysis, most CMV-associated TCR beta chains appeared to be HLA-restricted, and the HLA associations seemed to be driven largely by CMV exposure. In vitro tests confirmed that a few of the cytomegalovirus-associated TCR beta chains recognize cytomegalovirus antigens. An earlier analysis of approximately 600 of the donors showed that most TCR beta V segments appeared in productive rearrangements either about 87% or about 30% of the time, which broadly matched IMGT annotations. Correlated functional status among segregating V segments might be attributable to linkage disequilibrium, but an unknown experimental factor could not be ruled out. A group of highly shared sequence variants was considered likely to be a technical artifact of the sequencing pipeline. V-gene and J-gene trimming of TCR beta chains was associated with a missense DCLRE1C variant in a later genetic analysis, and the association was replicated in an independent cohort. A further reported finding was that TCR beta sequences accurately predicted the HLA-A and HLA-B alleles for most subjects in the first cohort.

Details on this clone: This receptor's antigen is unknown. At one end the junction does not follow the germline gene, possibly because of a read error.

The cohort comprised fewer than 700 healthy bone marrow donors. At the time of sampling, all cohort members were nominally healthy, though unrecorded immune exposures were likely present. The donor was CMV seronegative and belonged to the group of 352 seronegative cohort members. Every donor gave a peripheral blood sample, and the peripheral blood mononuclear cells from that sample were used for TCR beta sequencing. The Qiagen DNeasy Blood Extraction Kit was used to extract genomic DNA from the blood cell samples. The CDR1 and CDR2 encoded by the germline V gene (reference sequence) are SSHAT and FNYEAQ. From the cysteine through the phenylalanine, the CDR3 covers 13 amino acids. Just CDR3 DNA is preserved here, 39 bases in frame from base 1. The library relied on the immunoSEQ multiplex PCR assay. The multiplex PCR relied on a mix of 60 forward primers for TCR Vbeta segments and 13 reverse primers for TCR Jbeta segments. A multiplex PCR assay on genomic DNA amplified the CDR3 region of rearranged TCR beta genes. On the Illumina HiSeq System, the amplified TCR beta libraries were sequenced as 87-base-pair reads. On the authors' methods: A later analysis counted about 80 million unique TCR beta chains across the 700 or so repertoires, and some 11 million of these chains were shared by at least two donors. To remove PCR and sequencing errors, raw reads were error-corrected and collapsed into unique sequences using a nearest-neighbor algorithm that merged closely related sequences. CDR3 sequences were aligned to IMGT reference sequences to assign V, D and J gene segments. Each retained sequence needed at least a six-nucleotide match to both a V gene segment and a J gene segment. Rearrangements were classified as productive when the CDR3 lacked stop codons and remained in frame with V and J, and all other rearrangements were classified as non-productive. CDR3 was defined by IMGT convention, running from the second conserved V-encoded cysteine to the conserved J-encoded phenylalanine. The earlier analysis of more than 450 of the donors excluded sequences that lacked an unambiguous match to a single V gene segment. An earlier analysis of a few hundred of the donors called V segments functional above 56.7% productive rearrangements and segregating when the between-donor standard deviation exceeded 5%. A statistical classification framework was developed to diagnose cytomegalovirus status using the catalog of TCR beta chain sequences. V and J gene assignment, in a later analysis, came from comparing TCR nucleotide sequences with IMGT/GENE-DB human TR gene sequences. The TCRdist pipeline was used in a later analysis to assign CDR3 sequences and most-parsimonious VDJ recombination scenarios. In a later analysis, each TCR beta chain was defined by its CDR3 amino acid sequence together with its V-gene family, and reads without a unique V-gene family were excluded. To address suspected cross-contamination and a sequencing artifact, a later analysis removed over 500 highly shared, low-generation-probability nucleotide sequences. For each public chain, a later analysis derived a clonal expansion index from normalized ranks of inferred template counts within each repertoire. In a later analysis, generation probabilities were computed using a VDJ recombination model fitted to out-of-frame rearrangements, and the results were checked against IGoR. A later analysis scored TCR-TCR, TCR-HLA and TCR-CMV co-occurrence with hypergeometric tests, applying a repertoire-size bias correction to TCR pairs. To estimate false discovery rates, a later analysis permuted the HLA or CMV assignments 20 times. In a later analysis, co-occurring TCRs were grouped with DBSCAN, and TCRdist sequence similarity was added when clustering was performed within HLA-allele-positive subsets. Repertoires with fewer than 30,000 or more than 120,000 public chains were left out of co-occurrence clustering, as were a few repertoires with anomalous nucleotide sharing. Drawn from immuneACCESS, this table holds only the in-frame rearrangements with V and J called that TCRdb kept. Clones are partly lost; checked studies trace under half to an unresolved V gene and leave the rest unexplained. V, J and clone size are those of that table, while D and trimming were read from the DNA. In all, the sample holds under 200,000 clones, and 84% of those were seen once. Approximately 0.98% of the sample is in the top ten clones.

The TCR comes from a young man in good health and CMV-seronegative. The V and J genes are TRBV7-7 and TRBJ2-2, with TRBD1 tentatively as D gene (6 bases match). The sample consisted of PBMCs. CDR3 loop: CASRWTETGELFF. The sequenced DNA: TGTGCTAGCAGATGGACAGAAACCGGGGAGCTGTTTTTT.